This T cell receptor beta chain was found in a study of control samples from healthy donors and cancer patients. Repertoires were generated with immunoSEQ multiplex PCR, while TCRdb's copy carries only in-frame clones and drops some. Counted here are some 110,000 clones, over 90% occurring once; the ten biggest clones make up around 2.5%. In germline, CDR1 is SGHTA, CDR2 FQGTGA. There are 19 residues in the CDR3. V lost 1 base, J lost 0 bases, and 20 bases lay in between. Input material: blood. The TCR sequence derives from a young man in good health. The V and J genes are TRBV7-3 and TRBJ2-3, with D maybe TRBD2 (5 bases). The CDR3 here is CASSLRATVEGRSTDTQYF. CDR3 DNA: TGTGCCAGCAGCTTAAGGGCGACGGTCGAGGGCCGGAGCACAGATACGCAGTATTTT.